The 11 T cell receptor beta chains given below trace back to one sample, sequenced in a study of blood T cell repertoires in COVID-19. TCRdb's copy holds only in-frame clones and misses some; the assay was immunoSEQ multiplex PCR. The sample has about 92,000 clones, roughly 85% seen once. Sequenced material: peripheral blood. These receptors were collected from a man older than 75 with acute or convalescent COVID-19.

V gene TRBV10-3 combines with J gene TRBJ1-1; tentatively, D is TRBD1 (5 bases). Between the trimmed V and J ends, which lost 11 bases and 9 bases, there was a span of 25 bases. Per the germline V gene, CDR1 is ENHRY and CDR2 is SYGVKD. The CDR3 is 14 amino acids. The CDR3 protein is CASGSLQGVRKAFF. The CDR3 region has the DNA TGTGCCTCTGGGTCTCTTCAGGGTGTGCGGAAAGCTTTCTTT.

The chain links TRBV30 to TRBJ2-1; D is unclear. Germline V gene sequence: CDR1 GTSNPN, CDR2 SVGIG (reference sequence). V lost 2 bases and J lost 4, with 6 bases in between. This CDR3 has 12 residues. The CDR3 region is CAWSSGYNEQFF. The CDR3 coding sequence is TGTGCCTGGAGTTCCGGGTACAATGAGCAGTTCTTC.

This chain uses TRBV6-6 with TRBJ1-4, with a tentative D call TRBD1 (5 bases). The CDR3 covers 14 residues. Trimming cost V 9 bases and J 3 bases, with 14 bases left between them. From germline, CDR1 is MNHNY and CDR2 SVGAGI (reference sequence). The CDR3 nucleotides are TGTGCCAGTGCTTCTCAGGGATCTAATGAAAAACTGTTTTTT. This translates into CASASQGSNEKLFF.

The J gene is TRBJ2-2, the V gene TRBV5-1, with a possible D match to TRBD2 (6 bases). Trimming took 4 bases from V and 6 from J, leaving 22 bases between them. This CDR3 has 17 residues. Germline-derived CDR1 and CDR2 are SGHRS and YFSETQ. The CDR3 DNA sequence: TGCGCCAGCAGCCGCACGGGGGTAGCGGTAGGTCCCGGGGAGCTGTTTTTT. It encodes CASSRTGVAVGPGELFF.

This chain connects TRBV7-2 to TRBJ2-5; a weak D match, TRBD2 (6 bases). V gave up 4 bases and J gave up 0 bases, with 21 bases separating them. The germline V gene encodes CDR1 SGHTA and CDR2 FQGNSA. The CDR3 length is 18 residues. Here the CDR3 reads CASSSTKRRAGNQETQYF. As DNA, the CDR3 is TGTGCCAGCAGCTCAACCAAACGGAGAGCGGGCAACCAAGAGACCCAGTACTTC.

The J gene is TRBJ2-5, the V gene TRBV5-4, with 9 bases fitting TRBD2. V shed 4 bases and J 9 bases; nucleotides not matched to a gene: 13. Germline CDR1 and CDR2: SGHNT and YYREEE (reference sequence). The CDR3 contains 15 residues. The CDR3 spells CASSTNSGRTESQYF. DNA of the CDR3: TGTGCCAGCAGCACAAACAGCGGGAGGACCGAATCCCAGTACTTC.

The chain uses TRBV19 and TRBJ1-1; weak D call: TRBD1 (6 bases). Germline V gene lookup returns CDR1 LNHDA and CDR2 SQIVND (reference sequence). The germline V and J ends were trimmed by 7 bases and 4 bases, with 22 bases remaining between them. This CDR3 is built from 16 residues. CDR3 sequence: CASKSSRWGQVTEAFF. The DNA of the CDR3 is TGTGCCAGTAAAAGTTCTCGTTGGGGGCAAGTCACTGAAGCTTTCTTT.

V usage is TRBV5-4 and J usage is TRBJ2-2, with 9 bases identical to TRBD2. The V and J ends lost 4 bases and 7 bases, in that order; junction bases with no gene match: 8. This CDR3 contains 15 residues. The germline gives CDR1 SGHNT, CDR2 YYREEE (reference sequence). CDR3 loop: CASSESGRTSGELFF. The CDR3 DNA reads TGTGCCAGCAGCGAAAGCGGGAGGACAAGCGGGGAGCTGTTTTTT.

This rearrangement joins TRBV30 to TRBJ1-2, with 7 nucleotides matching TRBD1. J lost 4 bases, V lost 2 bases, and 7 bases had no gene match. Germline CDR1 and CDR2: GTSNPN and SVGIG (reference sequence). The CDR3 is 14 amino acids. The CDR3 protein is CAWSSGGGGYGYTF. The CDR3 DNA reads TGTGCCTGGAGTTCAGGGGGTGGCGGCTATGGCTACACCTTC.

This chain joins TRBV7-2 and TRBJ2-7; TRBD2 might be the D (5 bases). Trimming removed 1 base from V and 6 bases from J, with 13 bases in between. CDR3 size: 14 residues. Per germline, CDR1 SGHTA and CDR2 FQGNSA. The CDR3 protein is CASSLGAGRSEQYF. CDR3 nucleotide sequence: TGTGCCAGCAGCTTAGGGGCGGGTAGAAGCGAGCAGTACTTC.

The rearrangement links TRBV7-8 to TRBJ1-6; D is unresolved. This CDR3 comprises 15 residues. V lost 7 bases to trimming and J lost 0 bases, with 10 bases between them. Germline lookup yields CDR1 SGHVS and CDR2 FQNEAQ. The CDR3, as DNA: TGTGCCAGCACCCCGTTGAGCTCCTATAATTCACCCCTCCACTTT. As protein: CASTPLSSYNSPLHF.